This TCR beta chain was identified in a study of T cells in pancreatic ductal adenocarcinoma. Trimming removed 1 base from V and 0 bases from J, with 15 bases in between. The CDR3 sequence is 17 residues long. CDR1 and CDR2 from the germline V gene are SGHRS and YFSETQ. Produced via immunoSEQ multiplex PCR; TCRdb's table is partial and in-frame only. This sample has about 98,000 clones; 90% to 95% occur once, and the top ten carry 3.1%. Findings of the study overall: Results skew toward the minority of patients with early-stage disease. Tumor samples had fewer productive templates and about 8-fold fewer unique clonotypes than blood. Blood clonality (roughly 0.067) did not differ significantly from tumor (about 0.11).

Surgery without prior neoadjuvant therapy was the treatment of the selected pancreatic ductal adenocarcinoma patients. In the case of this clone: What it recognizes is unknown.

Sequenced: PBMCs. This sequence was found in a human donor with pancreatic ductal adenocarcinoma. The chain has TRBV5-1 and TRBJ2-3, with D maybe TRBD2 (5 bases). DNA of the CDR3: TGCGCCAGCAGCTTGTCTCCAGCGGACCCTAGCACAGATACGCAGTATTTT. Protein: CASSLSPADPSTDTQYF.